The clone carrying this TCR beta chain was recorded at least ten times. The antigen is unknown. Relying on iRepertoire HTBI primers and Arm-PCR of CDR3 regions, the team built TCR beta libraries. Original processing methods: Across the samples, identification revealed about 62 TRBV and roughly 13 TRBJ segments. TCRdb ran MiXCR on the multiplex PCR reads and lists one entry per CDR3 protein. Clone size and V and J calls follow TCRdb, not the original study. The data contain 320,000 or so distinct CDR3 sequences, 15% to 20% of them singletons. These data belong to a study of regulatory T cells in long-lasting Graves disease. Findings and limits, study-wide: Persistent Graves' patients showed a TCR diversity that was lower than that of newly diagnosed ones.

Described time point: newly diagnosed GD, antithyroid drugs for less than 3 months. RNA extracted from PBMCs served as the sequencing template. An endocrinology department in Xi'an, China, recruited the patients. V dropped 7 bases and J dropped 4; count of bases not matched to a gene: 6. The CDR3 length is 15 residues. CDR1 is SEHNR and CDR2 is FQNEAQ in the germline V gene (reference sequence). This receptor was taken from a female donor with Graves disease. Material: peripheral blood mononuclear cells (PBMCs), obtained at new diagnosis, from a patient treated with antithyroid drugs. J is TRBJ2-1 and V is TRBV7-9; 11 bases line up with TRBD2. This CDR3 reads CASNSGLAVYNEQFF. CDR3 in DNA: TGTGCCAGCAACTCGGGACTAGCGGTATACAATGAGCAGTTCTTC.